This TCR beta chain was profiled in a study of breast tumors, draining lymph nodes, adjacent tissues listed by TCRdb under 2016. In terms of the full investigation: In breast cancer patients, the study compared the TCR beta repertoires of tumor, adjacent nontumor tissue and axillary lymph nodes. The study was designed to assess the relationships and possible T-cell exchange between tumor, surrounding tissue and draining lymph node repertoires in human breast cancer. Results the study describes overall, beyond this receptor: A scenario in which most tumor T cells derive from the lymph node and then expand within tumor tissue was judged to be consistent with the data. Tumor T-cell repertoires showed less diversity than lymph node repertoires and more diversity than nontumor tissue repertoires, and tumor T-cell repertoires showed preferential V and J gene usage. The conclusion that tumor T cells originate in lymph nodes was framed as consistent with a hypothesis rather than directly demonstrated. The similarity between tumor and nontumor tissue repertoires was significantly greater in luminal-like breast cancer than in basal-like breast cancer.

With respect to this clonotype: Its target antigen remains unknown. No base quality information exists; no much larger clone differs at one position.

For sequencing, an Illumina HiSeq 2000 was employed. TCR beta chain libraries were generated by multiplex PCR amplification. The amplified TCR beta chain products were analyzed by high-throughput sequencing. TCRdb redid the processing of the public reads, applying fastp at Q25 and MiXCR, and retained in-frame beta chains. Every entry covers one CDR3 protein and lists the most common genes and DNA from its rows. Across this sample there are more than 250,000 distinct CDR3 sequences, with 30% seen only once. The ten largest make up under 1.2% of the sample. Lymph node samples came from the axillary draining lymph nodes of breast cancer patients. Spanning cysteine to phenylalanine, the CDR3 consists of 14 amino acids. The CDR3 DNA has 42 bases and is translated from base 1. CDR1 and CDR2 were assigned from the germline V gene as ENHRY and SYGVKD. Unmatched junction bases come to 10, with V trimmed by 10 bases and J by 3 bases.

Sequencing was performed on axillary lymph node tissue. This chain joins TRBV10-3 to TRBJ2-7; 9 bases in between match TRBD1. This clonotype was obtained from a female donor with breast cancer. Some clones in this sample may be carry-over from other donors' samples. The CDR3 in this case is CATARDRVNYEQYF. The DNA is TGTGCCACCGCCCGGGACAGGGTGAACTACGAGCAGTACTTC.